These 27 T cell receptor beta chains share one sample of origin, sequenced in a study of CD8+ T cells in alopecia areata. Treatment of the sample: oral pan-JAK inhibitor, 5-10 mg twice daily. Extracted RNA was reverse transcribed into cDNA, the sequencing template. Sequencing used immunoSEQ multiplex PCR; TCRdb keeps in-frame clones, though not all of them. The table shows about 190,000 clones, with roughly 60% occurring only once. Here the sequenced sample was CD4+ T cells sorted from blood, taken at week 24, from a patient treated with tofacitinib. The receptor set was obtained from a human donor with alopecia areata.

The rearrangement links TRBV29-1 to TRBJ1-1, with unresolved D. This CDR3 contains 12 residues. CDR1 and CDR2 (germline): SQVTM, ANQGSEA. Trimming removed 2 bases at V and 4 bases at J, with 8 bases between. The CDR3 DNA reads TGCAGCGTTGAACAGGCCATCACTGAAGCTTTCTTT. It is translated as CSVEQAITEAFF.

This clone has only a few counts. The gene calls are TRBV29-1 and TRBJ2-2; TRBD2 aligns across 7 bases. CDR1 SQVTM and CDR2 ANQGSEA come from the germline V gene. The CDR3 spans 11 residues. V shed 7 bases, J shed 6 bases, and the junction held 2 bases outside the gene matches. CDR3 amino acids: CSAGGSGELFF. CDR3 bases: TGCAGCGCGGGGGGTTCCGGGGAGCTGTTTTTT.

Here the CDR3 DNA reads TGTGCCAGCAGCCGGGACAGACGGAGCAATCAGCCCCAGCATTTT. Encoded protein: CASSRDRRSNQPQHF. The rearrangement joins TRBV27 to TRBJ1-5, with TRBD1 matching 7 bases. CDR3 length equals 15 residues. Germline V gene sequence: CDR1 MNHEY, CDR2 SMNVEV (reference sequence). V shed 6 bases and J 1 base; nucleotides not matched to a gene: 6.

The chain couples TRBV29-1 to TRBJ2-6; no clear D gene. CDR3 length: 11 residues. V lost 4 bases, J lost 2 bases, and 0 bases lay in between. Per germline, CDR1 SQVTM and CDR2 ANQGSEA. CDR3 in amino acids: CSVAGANVLTF. CDR3 bases: TGCAGCGTTGCTGGGGCCAACGTCCTGACTTTC.

The V and J genes are TRBV5-1 and TRBJ1-4; 9 nucleotides line up with TRBD1. There are 14 residues in the CDR3. V was clipped by 3 bases and J by 7 bases; unmatched bases: 4. CDR1 and CDR2 (germline): SGHRS, YFSETQ. This CDR3 is CASSSQGAGEKLFF. CDR3 DNA: TGCGCCAGCAGCTCACAGGGGGCAGGTGAAAAACTGTTTTTT.

In this sample, this clone turned up a few times. The chain recombines TRBV7-9 with TRBJ2-7, with D unclear. The CDR3 spans 13 residues. Germline V gene data show CDR1 as SEHNR and CDR2 as FQNEAQ (reference sequence). Trimming stripped 2 bases from V and 6 bases from J, with 11 bases between. The CDR3 DNA follows: TGTGCCAGCAGCTTATCCTCTTATGGCGAGCAGTACTTC. This translates into CASSLSSYGEQYF. Based on the CDR3 plus reference TRBV7-9 and TRBJ2-7, the full variable domain is DTGVSQNPRHKITKRGQNVTFRCDPISEHNRLYWYRQTLGQGPEFLTYFQNEAQLEKSRLLSDRFSAERPKGSFSTLEIQRTEQGDSAMYLCASSLSSYGEQYFGPGTRLTVT.

J is TRBJ1-2 and V is TRBV30; no firm D call. The V and J ends lost 7 bases and 3 bases respectively, with 15 bases between them. Germline V lookup: CDR1 GTSNPN, CDR2 SVGIG (reference sequence). The CDR3 runs to 13 residues. In nucleotides, the CDR3 is TGTGCCTACACAGCGGGTAATGACTATGGCTACACCTTC. This codes for CAYTAGNDYGYTF.

V is TRBV29-1 and J is TRBJ2-1; tentative D call: TRBD1 (6 bases). Looked up from germline, CDR1 is SQVTM and CDR2 is ANQGSEA. The ends were cut back, 6 bases at V and 4 bases at J, with 13 bases in the middle. This CDR3 spans 13 amino acids. The CDR3 spells CSVTYRDYNEQFF. DNA of the CDR3: TGCAGCGTAACGTACAGGGATTACAATGAGCAGTTCTTC.

The chain combines TRBV7-2 with TRBJ2-3; D remains ambiguous. The CDR3 length is 15 residues. The V end was cut by 2 bases, the J end by 6 bases, with 15 bases between. The germline CDR1 and CDR2 sequences are SGHTA and FQGNSA. DNA of the CDR3: TGTGCCAGCAGCTTACTGGTCCTGTTGGGGGATACGCAGTATTTT. This encodes CASSLLVLLGDTQYF.

This clone showed up just a few times. J is TRBJ1-1 and V is TRBV5-1; no clear D. V shed 3 bases and J shed 2 bases, with 14 bases lying between them. The CDR3 is 15 amino acids. Looked up from germline, CDR1 is SGHRS and CDR2 is YFSETQ. CDR3 nucleotide sequence: TGCGCCAGCAGCTGGGGAATAGGAGGAAACACTGAAGCTTTCTTT. Its protein product is CASSWGIGGNTEAFF.

This rearrangement joins TRBV30 to TRBJ2-3, with a weak D call TRBD2 (6 bases). Deletions cut 0 bases from V and 2 bases from J, with 9 bases between. The CDR3 extends over 14 amino acids. Germline V CDR1 and CDR2: GTSNPN, SVGIG (reference sequence). The CDR3 nucleotides are TGTGCCTGGAGTGTAAAGGGACTCACAGATACGCAGTATTTT. Translation gives CAWSVKGLTDTQYF.

V usage is TRBV11-3 and J usage is TRBJ1-1; D might be TRBD1 (6 bases). Trimming left V 2 bases short and J 1 base short, with 8 bases between. From germline, CDR1 is SGHNT and CDR2 YENEEA. This CDR3 region has 14 residues. The CDR3 nucleotides read TGTGCCAGCAGCTTACGGGGGGCGAACACTGAAGCTTTCTTT. Translated: CASSLRGANTEAFF.

The chain carries TRBV29-1 and TRBJ1-1; possibly TRBD1 for D (5 bases). CDR3 length: 11 amino acids. Trimming shortened V by 6 bases and J by 4 bases, and 9 bases separated the two germline ends. Germline CDR1 and CDR2: SQVTM and ANQGSEA. Here the CDR3 DNA reads TGCAGCGTCAGCGGGGGCACTGAAGCTTTCTTT. Amino acid sequence: CSVSGGTEAFF.

The chain employs TRBV9 and TRBJ1-6; tentative D call: TRBD1 (6 bases). This CDR3 contains 15 residues. CDR1 SGDLS and CDR2 YYNGEE come from the germline V gene. V was cut by 0 bases and J by 7 bases, with 11 bases left in between. CDR3 coding DNA: TGTGCCAGCAGCGTAGTAGGGGGGATCAATTCACCCCTCCACTTT. It encodes CASSVVGGINSPLHF.

The chain has TRBV6-5 and TRBJ2-2; D is possibly TRBD2 (6 bases). The V end lost 4 bases, the J end lost 7 bases, and 10 bases lay between the germline ends. There are 13 residues in the CDR3. Per the germline V gene, CDR1 is MNHEY and CDR2 is SVGAGI. CDR3: CASSSWEDGELFF. The CDR3 DNA sequence: TGTGCCAGCAGTTCATGGGAGGACGGGGAGCTGTTTTTT.

V gene TRBV15 combines with J gene TRBJ2-4; TRBD1 aligns across 8 bases. There are 14 residues in the CDR3. The germline gives CDR1 LNHNV, CDR2 YYDKDF (reference sequence). V shed 7 bases and J 7 bases; nucleotides not matched to a gene: 9. The CDR3 DNA is TGTGCCACCACCAAGGACAGGGTGGGGAACATTCAGTACTTC. The encoded protein is CATTKDRVGNIQYF.

The V call is TRBV13, the J call TRBJ1-1; D may be TRBD1 (5 bases). Trimming shortened V by 5 bases and J by 10 bases, and 20 bases separated the two germline ends. Germline V gene data show CDR1 as PRHDT and CDR2 as FYEKMQ (reference sequence). This CDR3 has 14 residues. This CDR3 is CASSLKLQGVGAFF. DNA for the CDR3: TGTGCCAGCAGCCTCAAATTGCAAGGGGTCGGAGCTTTCTTT.

The V and J genes are TRBV5-6 and TRBJ1-1; D call uncertain. Germline V gene lookup returns CDR1 SGHDT and CDR2 YYEEEE. Trimming took off 4 bases at V and 0 bases at J, with 10 bases between the two ends. The CDR3 runs 14 residues. CDR3 region: CASSAERMNTEAFF. In nucleotides, the CDR3 is TGTGCCAGCAGCGCTGAAAGGATGAACACTGAAGCTTTCTTT.

The chain has TRBV25-1 and TRBJ2-7, with D unclear. The germline V gene has CDR1 MGHDK and CDR2 SYGVNS. The CDR3 is 16 residues long. V lost 1 base to trimming and J lost 0 bases, with 13 bases between them. Here the CDR3 DNA reads TGTGCCAGCAGTGAATCGGTAGGGTCAACCTCCTACGAGCAGTACTTC. Its protein product is CASSESVGSTSYEQYF.

Notes on this clone: The sample contains more than one DNA sequence encoding this CDR3. V is TRBV5-1 and J is TRBJ1-2; 9 bases align to TRBD1. The CDR3 consists of 14 residues. Per the germline V gene, CDR1 is SGHRS and CDR2 is YFSETQ. Trimming cost V 3 bases and J 2 bases; bases outside gene matches: 2. CDR3 nucleotides: TGCGCCAGCAGCTCGGGACAGGGCAACTATGGCTACACCTTC. Its protein product is CASSSGQGNYGYTF. The full variable domain, in which reference TRBV5-1 and TRBJ1-2 provide the parts outside the CDR3, is KAGVTQTPRYLIKTRGQQVTLSCSPISGHRSVSWYQQTPGQGLQFLFEYFSETQRNKGNFPGRFSGRQFSNSRSEMNVSTLELGDSALYLCASSSGQGNYGYTFGSGTRLTVV.

The gene calls are TRBV6-6 and TRBJ1-2; 11 nucleotides align to TRBD1. The ends lost 0 bases at V and 2 bases at J; junction bases unmatched: 2. CDR1 is MNHNY, CDR2 SVGAGI, per germline (reference sequence). The length of the CDR3 is 16 residues. CDR3 in DNA: TGTGCCAGCAGTTACTCGCGGACAGGGGGCAACTATGGCTACACCTTC. Encoded protein: CASSYSRTGGNYGYTF.

This clone was seen once. This chain connects TRBV9 to TRBJ1-1; possible D gene TRBD1, 5 bases. This CDR3 is built from 15 residues. Germline lookup yields CDR1 SGDLS and CDR2 YYNGEE. With 5 bases removed from V and 0 bases from J, the gap between germline ends came to 14 bases. CDR3 sequence (DNA): TGTGCCAGCAGAGCTGAGACAGCCATGAACACTGAAGCTTTCTTT. This gives the protein CASRAETAMNTEAFF.

This clone was detected only a few times. This chain joins TRBV7-8 and TRBJ2-2, with TRBD2 matching 12 bases. The germline V gene has CDR1 SGHVS and CDR2 FQNEAQ. With V trimmed by 2 bases and J by 5 bases, 3 bases remained unmatched. This CDR3 has 16 residues. The CDR3: CASSLRTSGATGELFF. CDR3 nucleotide sequence: TGTGCCAGCAGCTTAAGGACTAGCGGGGCGACCGGGGAGCTGTTTTTT.

The rearrangement links TRBV25-1 to TRBJ2-1; TRBD1 matches at 9 bases. J lost 15 bases, V lost 6 bases, and 6 bases had no gene match. The CDR3 covers 11 residues. From germline, CDR1 is MGHDK and CDR2 SYGVNS. For the CDR3, the DNA is TGTGCCAGCAGGGAGGACAGGGGTTTGTTCTTC. Its translation is CASREDRGLFF.

This clone was counted between two and nine times. This sequence joins TRBV25-1 and TRBJ2-2; D is perhaps TRBD1 (6 bases). This CDR3 comprises 13 residues. Germline assignment: CDR1 MGHDK and CDR2 SYGVNS. With 4 bases removed from V and 6 bases from J, the gap between germline ends came to 9 bases. CDR3 protein: CASSAQGPGELFF. CDR3 in DNA: TGTGCCAGCAGTGCACAGGGTCCCGGGGAGCTGTTTTTT.

CDR3 protein: CASSQMPGELFF. In DNA, the CDR3 is TGTGCCAGCAGCCAAATGCCCGGGGAGCTGTTTTTT. The chain uses TRBV4-2 and TRBJ2-2; D is unclear. The germline V gene has CDR1 LGHNA and CDR2 YNFKEQ. V was trimmed by 2 bases and J by 6 bases, leaving 4 bases between them. The CDR3 loop spans 12 amino acids.

This clone has ten or more counts. The J gene is TRBJ2-7, the V gene TRBV6-5, with TRBD2 identical over 9 bases. The CDR3 is 14 residues long. The trim removed 2 bases at V and 4 bases at J, leaving 3 bases unmatched. CDR1 and CDR2 (germline): MNHEY, SVGAGI. This chain's CDR3 is CASSYAGGKYEQYF. The CDR3 bases are TGTGCCAGCAGTTACGCGGGGGGGAAGTACGAGCAGTACTTC.